Sequencing of this TCR beta chain was carried out in a study of cytomegalovirus exposure and HLA in healthy donors. Use of 60 Vbeta and 13 Jbeta primers characterized the PCR. Some clones are missing from TCRdb's copy, which holds only in-frame ones; the method was immunoSEQ multiplex PCR. The table has about 82,000 clones, about 74% seen once. V lost 6 bases, J lost 4 bases, and 7 bases stayed unmatched. Germline values: CDR1 SNHLY, CDR2 FYNNEI. The CDR3 has 14 residues. The TCR was taken from a woman aged 50 to 65 in good health and CMV-seropositive. The sample consisted of PBMCs. The V call is TRBV2, the J call TRBJ2-7, with TRBD1 matching over 9 bases. The CDR3 region has the DNA TGTGCCAGCAGAGGGGACAGGGCTGCGTACGAGCAGTACTTC. Its translation: CASRGDRAAYEQYF.